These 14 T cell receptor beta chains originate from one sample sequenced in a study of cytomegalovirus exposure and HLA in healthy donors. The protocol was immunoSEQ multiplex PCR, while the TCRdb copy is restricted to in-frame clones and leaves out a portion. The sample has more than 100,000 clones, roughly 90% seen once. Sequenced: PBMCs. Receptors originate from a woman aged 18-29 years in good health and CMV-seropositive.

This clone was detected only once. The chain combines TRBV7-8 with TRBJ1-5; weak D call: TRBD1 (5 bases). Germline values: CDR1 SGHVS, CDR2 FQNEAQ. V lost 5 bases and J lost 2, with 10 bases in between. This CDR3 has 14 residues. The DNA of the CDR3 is TGTGCCAGCAGCGAGCAGGGTGGCAATCAGCCCCAGCATTTT. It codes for CASSEQGGNQPQHF.

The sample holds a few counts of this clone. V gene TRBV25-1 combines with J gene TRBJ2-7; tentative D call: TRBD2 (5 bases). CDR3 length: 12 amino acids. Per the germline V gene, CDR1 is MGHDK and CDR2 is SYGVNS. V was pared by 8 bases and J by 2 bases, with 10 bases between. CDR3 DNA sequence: TGTGCCAGCGCCACCGGGGCCTACGAGCAGTACTTC. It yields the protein CASATGAYEQYF.

CDR3 loop: CSVVGQGFYGYTF. The CDR3 DNA sequence: TGCAGCGTCGTCGGACAGGGATTCTATGGCTACACCTTC. The chain couples TRBV29-1 to TRBJ1-2, with 8 bases that match TRBD1. With V trimmed by 6 bases and J by 4 bases, 7 bases remained unmatched. Germline assignment: CDR1 SQVTM and CDR2 ANQGSEA. The CDR3 extends over 13 amino acids.

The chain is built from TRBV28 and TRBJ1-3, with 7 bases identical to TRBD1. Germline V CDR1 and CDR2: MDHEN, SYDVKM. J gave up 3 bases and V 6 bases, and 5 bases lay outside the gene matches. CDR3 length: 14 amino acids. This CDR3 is CASSEGALGNTIYF. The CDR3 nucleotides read TGTGCCAGCAGCGAGGGGGCGCTTGGAAACACCATATATTTT.

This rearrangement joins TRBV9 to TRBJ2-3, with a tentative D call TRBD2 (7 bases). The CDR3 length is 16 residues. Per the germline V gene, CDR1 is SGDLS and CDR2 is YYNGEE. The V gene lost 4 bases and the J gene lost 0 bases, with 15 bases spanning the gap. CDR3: CASSPLGGASTDTQYF. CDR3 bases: TGTGCCAGCAGCCCCCTGGGGGGGGCTAGCACAGATACGCAGTATTTT.

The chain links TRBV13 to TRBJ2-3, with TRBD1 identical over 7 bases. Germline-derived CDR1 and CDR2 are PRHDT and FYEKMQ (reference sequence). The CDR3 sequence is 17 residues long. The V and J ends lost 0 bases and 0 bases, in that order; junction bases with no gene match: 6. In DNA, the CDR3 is TGTGCCAGCAGCTTAGGCCCTATGACAGGGAGCACAGATACGCAGTATTTT. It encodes CASSLGPMTGSTDTQYF.

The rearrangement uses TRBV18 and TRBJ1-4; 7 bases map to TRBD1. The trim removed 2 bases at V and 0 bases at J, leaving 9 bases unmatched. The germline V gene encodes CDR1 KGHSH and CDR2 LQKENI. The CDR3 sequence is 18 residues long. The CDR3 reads CASSPVPGQPATNEKLFF. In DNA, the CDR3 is TGTGCCAGCTCACCAGTTCCGGGACAGCCTGCAACTAATGAAAAACTGTTTTTT.

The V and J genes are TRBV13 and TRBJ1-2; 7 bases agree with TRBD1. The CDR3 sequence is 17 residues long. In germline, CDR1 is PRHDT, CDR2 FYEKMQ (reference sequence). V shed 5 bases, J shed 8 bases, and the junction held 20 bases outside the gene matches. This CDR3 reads CASSMNTGQPPVRGYTF. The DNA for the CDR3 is TGTGCCAGCAGCATGAACACGGGACAGCCACCGGTGAGGGGCTACACCTTC.

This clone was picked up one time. The CDR3 spells CASSQDLGLLPYEQYF. CDR3 sequence (DNA): TGCGCCAGCAGCCAAGATCTTGGGCTCCTTCCCTACGAGCAGTACTTC. The chain employs TRBV4-1 and TRBJ2-7, with unresolved D. The CDR3 covers 16 residues. V was trimmed by 0 bases and J by 2 bases, leaving 14 bases between them. In germline, CDR1 is MGHRA, CDR2 YSYEKL.

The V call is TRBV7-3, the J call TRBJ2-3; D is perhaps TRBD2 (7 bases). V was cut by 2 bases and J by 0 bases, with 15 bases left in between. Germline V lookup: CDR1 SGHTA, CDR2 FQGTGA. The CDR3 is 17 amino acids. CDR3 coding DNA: TGTGCCAGCAGCTTAGTAGGCGGGGGCGATAGCACAGATACGCAGTATTTT. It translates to CASSLVGGGDSTDTQYF.

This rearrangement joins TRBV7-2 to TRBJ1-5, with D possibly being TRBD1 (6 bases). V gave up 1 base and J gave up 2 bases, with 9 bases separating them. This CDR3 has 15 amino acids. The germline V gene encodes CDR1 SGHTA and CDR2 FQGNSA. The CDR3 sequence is CASSLVAGGNQPQHF. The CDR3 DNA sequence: TGTGCCAGCAGCTTAGTGGCAGGGGGCAATCAGCCCCAGCATTTT.

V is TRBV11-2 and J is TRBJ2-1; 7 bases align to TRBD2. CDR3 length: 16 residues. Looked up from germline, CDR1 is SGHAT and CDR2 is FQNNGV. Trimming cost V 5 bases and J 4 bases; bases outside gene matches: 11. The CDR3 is CASSLSVGGRYNEQFF. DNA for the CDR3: TGTGCCAGCAGCCTCTCCGTCGGCGGGAGATACAATGAGCAGTTCTTC.

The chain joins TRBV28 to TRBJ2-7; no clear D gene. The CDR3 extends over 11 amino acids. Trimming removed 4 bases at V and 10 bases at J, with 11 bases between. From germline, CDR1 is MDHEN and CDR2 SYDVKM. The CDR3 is CASSSTGGQYF. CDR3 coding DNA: TGTGCCAGCAGTTCAACCGGCGGCCAGTACTTC.

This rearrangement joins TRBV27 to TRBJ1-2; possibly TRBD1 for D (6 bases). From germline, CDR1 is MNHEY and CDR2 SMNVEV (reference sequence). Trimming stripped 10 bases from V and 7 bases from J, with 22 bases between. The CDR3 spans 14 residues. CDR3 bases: TGTGCCACTTCACCGACAGGACGTTCAGCTGGCTACACCTTC. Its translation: CATSPTGRSAGYTF.